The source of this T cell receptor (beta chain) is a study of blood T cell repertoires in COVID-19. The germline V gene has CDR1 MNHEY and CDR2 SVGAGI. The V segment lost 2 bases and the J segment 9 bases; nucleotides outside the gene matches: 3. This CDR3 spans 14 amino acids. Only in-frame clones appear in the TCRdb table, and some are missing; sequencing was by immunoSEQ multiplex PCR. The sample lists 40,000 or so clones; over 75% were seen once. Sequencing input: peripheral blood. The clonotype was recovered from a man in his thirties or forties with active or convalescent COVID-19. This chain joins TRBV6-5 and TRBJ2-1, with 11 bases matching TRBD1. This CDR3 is CASSYTGQGAEQFF. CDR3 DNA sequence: TGTGCCAGCAGTTACACCGGACAGGGGGCTGAGCAGTTCTTC.